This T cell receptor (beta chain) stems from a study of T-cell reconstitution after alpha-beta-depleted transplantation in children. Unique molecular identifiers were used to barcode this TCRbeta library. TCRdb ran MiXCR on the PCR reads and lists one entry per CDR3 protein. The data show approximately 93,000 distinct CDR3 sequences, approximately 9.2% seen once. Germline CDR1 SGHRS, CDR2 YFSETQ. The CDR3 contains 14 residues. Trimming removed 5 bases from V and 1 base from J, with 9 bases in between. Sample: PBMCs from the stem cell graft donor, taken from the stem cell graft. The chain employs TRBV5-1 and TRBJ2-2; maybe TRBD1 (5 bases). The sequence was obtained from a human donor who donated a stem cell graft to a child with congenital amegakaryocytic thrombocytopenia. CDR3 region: CASRRTGNTGELFF. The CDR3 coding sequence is TGCGCCAGCAGAAGAACAGGGAACACCGGGGAGCTGTTTTTT. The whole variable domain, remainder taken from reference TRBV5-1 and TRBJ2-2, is KAGVTQTPRYLIKTRGQQVTLSCSPISGHRSVSWYQQTPGQGLQFLFEYFSETQRNKGNFPGRFSGRQFSNSRSEMNVSTLELGDSALYLCASRRTGNTGELFFGEGSRLTVL.